Below, 8 T cell receptor beta chains from the same sample are listed, as sequenced in a study of shared clonotypes between healthy human individuals. Method: immunoSEQ multiplex PCR; TCRdb's copy keeps in-frame clones and lacks some. In the table there are some 1.4 million clones, about 96% of which are singletons. Input material: naive CD4+ T cells sorted from blood. Specified subset: CD45RA+ positively selected. Receptors were obtained from a man between 25 and 39 years old in good health.

The chain links TRBV4-1 to TRBJ2-5; 7 bases fit TRBD2. CDR1 and CDR2 (germline): MGHRA, YSYEKL. The CDR3 runs 16 residues. V shed 0 bases, J shed 0 bases, and the junction held 4 bases outside the gene matches. CDR3 sequence reads: CASSQDGGGYQETQYF. The CDR3 coding sequence is TGCGCCAGCAGCCAAGATGGGGGGGGGTACCAAGAGACCCAGTACTTC.

The chain employs TRBV2 and TRBJ1-5; 10 nucleotides line up with TRBD1. CDR3 length: 14 amino acids. Germline-derived CDR1 and CDR2 are SNHLY and FYNNEI. Unmatched junction bases numbered 5, after V lost 8 bases and J lost 4 bases. The DNA of the CDR3 is TGTGCCAGCGGGGACAGGGGAACAAATCAGCCCCAGCATTTT. This encodes CASGDRGTNQPQHF. Full variable domain (missing parts from reference TRBV2 and TRBJ1-5): EPEVTQTPSHQVTQMGQEVILRCVPISNHLYFYWYRQILGQKVEFLVSFYNNEISEKSEIFDDQFSVERPDGSNFTLKIRSTKLEDSAMYFCASGDRGTNQPQHFGDGTRLSIL.

This clone came up once. The chain joins TRBV7-8 to TRBJ2-7, with TRBD2 matching 7 bases. The J segment lost 2 bases and the V segment lost 6 bases, leaving 13 bases of the junction unmatched. Germline CDR1 SGHVS, CDR2 FQNEAQ. The CDR3 spans 16 residues. CDR3 coding DNA: TGTGCCAGCAGTCTCCGAGGGGCTAGCGGAACCTACGAGCAGTACTTC. This sequence encodes CASSLRGASGTYEQYF.

The V call is TRBV29-1, the J call TRBJ1-2; D gene unclear. V was trimmed by 2 bases and J by 4 bases, leaving 14 bases between them. This CDR3 is 14 amino acids long. Germline CDR1 is SQVTM and CDR2 is ANQGSEA. CDR3 protein: CSVETGGSGYGYTF. CDR3 DNA sequence: TGCAGCGTTGAAACGGGTGGGAGCGGCTATGGCTACACCTTC. Complete variable domain (other parts from reference TRBV29-1 and TRBJ1-2): SAVISQKPSRDICQRGTSLTIQCQVDSQVTMMFWYRQQPGQSLTLIATANQGSEATYESGFVIDKFPISRPNLTFSTLTVSNMSPEDSSIYLCSVETGGSGYGYTFGSGTRLTVV.

Concerning this clone itself: The sample has other DNA sequences that encode this CDR3 too. The rearrangement uses TRBV5-1 and TRBJ2-3; 7 nucleotides align to TRBD1. Germline-derived CDR1 and CDR2 are SGHRS and YFSETQ. This CDR3 has 15 residues. Germline trimming cut 3 bases from V and 0 bases from J; bases unmatched to any gene: 4. This CDR3 is CASSSLTGSTDTQYF. CDR3 coding DNA: TGCGCCAGCAGCTCCCTGACAGGGAGCACAGATACGCAGTATTTT.

The CDR3 reads CASSLELAATYEQYF. CDR3 nucleotide sequence: TGTGCCAGCAGCTTAGAACTAGCGGCAACCTACGAGCAGTACTTC. The chain couples TRBV7-2 to TRBJ2-7, with TRBD2 identical over 8 bases. CDR1 and CDR2 (germline): SGHTA, FQGNSA. The CDR3 length is 15 residues. V was pared by 1 base and J by 2 bases, with 4 bases of the junction left unmatched.

The chain is built from TRBV28 and TRBJ1-4, with a possible D match to TRBD1 (6 bases). CDR3 length: 16 residues. V was pared by 6 bases and J by 10 bases, with 24 bases between. The germline V gene encodes CDR1 MDHEN and CDR2 SYDVKM. The CDR3: CASRANRAREEPKLFF. The CDR3 DNA is TGTGCCAGCAGGGCCAACAGGGCCCGTGAGGAGCCAAAACTGTTTTTT.

This sequence joins TRBV9 and TRBJ2-1; maybe TRBD2 (5 bases). Germline V lookup: CDR1 SGDLS, CDR2 YYNGEE. Trimming took 3 bases from V and 4 from J, leaving 14 bases between them. The CDR3 spans 15 residues. The CDR3 spells CASSERRGSYNEQFF. The CDR3 nucleotides read TGTGCCAGCAGCGAGCGCCGCGGGTCTTACAATGAGCAGTTCTTC.